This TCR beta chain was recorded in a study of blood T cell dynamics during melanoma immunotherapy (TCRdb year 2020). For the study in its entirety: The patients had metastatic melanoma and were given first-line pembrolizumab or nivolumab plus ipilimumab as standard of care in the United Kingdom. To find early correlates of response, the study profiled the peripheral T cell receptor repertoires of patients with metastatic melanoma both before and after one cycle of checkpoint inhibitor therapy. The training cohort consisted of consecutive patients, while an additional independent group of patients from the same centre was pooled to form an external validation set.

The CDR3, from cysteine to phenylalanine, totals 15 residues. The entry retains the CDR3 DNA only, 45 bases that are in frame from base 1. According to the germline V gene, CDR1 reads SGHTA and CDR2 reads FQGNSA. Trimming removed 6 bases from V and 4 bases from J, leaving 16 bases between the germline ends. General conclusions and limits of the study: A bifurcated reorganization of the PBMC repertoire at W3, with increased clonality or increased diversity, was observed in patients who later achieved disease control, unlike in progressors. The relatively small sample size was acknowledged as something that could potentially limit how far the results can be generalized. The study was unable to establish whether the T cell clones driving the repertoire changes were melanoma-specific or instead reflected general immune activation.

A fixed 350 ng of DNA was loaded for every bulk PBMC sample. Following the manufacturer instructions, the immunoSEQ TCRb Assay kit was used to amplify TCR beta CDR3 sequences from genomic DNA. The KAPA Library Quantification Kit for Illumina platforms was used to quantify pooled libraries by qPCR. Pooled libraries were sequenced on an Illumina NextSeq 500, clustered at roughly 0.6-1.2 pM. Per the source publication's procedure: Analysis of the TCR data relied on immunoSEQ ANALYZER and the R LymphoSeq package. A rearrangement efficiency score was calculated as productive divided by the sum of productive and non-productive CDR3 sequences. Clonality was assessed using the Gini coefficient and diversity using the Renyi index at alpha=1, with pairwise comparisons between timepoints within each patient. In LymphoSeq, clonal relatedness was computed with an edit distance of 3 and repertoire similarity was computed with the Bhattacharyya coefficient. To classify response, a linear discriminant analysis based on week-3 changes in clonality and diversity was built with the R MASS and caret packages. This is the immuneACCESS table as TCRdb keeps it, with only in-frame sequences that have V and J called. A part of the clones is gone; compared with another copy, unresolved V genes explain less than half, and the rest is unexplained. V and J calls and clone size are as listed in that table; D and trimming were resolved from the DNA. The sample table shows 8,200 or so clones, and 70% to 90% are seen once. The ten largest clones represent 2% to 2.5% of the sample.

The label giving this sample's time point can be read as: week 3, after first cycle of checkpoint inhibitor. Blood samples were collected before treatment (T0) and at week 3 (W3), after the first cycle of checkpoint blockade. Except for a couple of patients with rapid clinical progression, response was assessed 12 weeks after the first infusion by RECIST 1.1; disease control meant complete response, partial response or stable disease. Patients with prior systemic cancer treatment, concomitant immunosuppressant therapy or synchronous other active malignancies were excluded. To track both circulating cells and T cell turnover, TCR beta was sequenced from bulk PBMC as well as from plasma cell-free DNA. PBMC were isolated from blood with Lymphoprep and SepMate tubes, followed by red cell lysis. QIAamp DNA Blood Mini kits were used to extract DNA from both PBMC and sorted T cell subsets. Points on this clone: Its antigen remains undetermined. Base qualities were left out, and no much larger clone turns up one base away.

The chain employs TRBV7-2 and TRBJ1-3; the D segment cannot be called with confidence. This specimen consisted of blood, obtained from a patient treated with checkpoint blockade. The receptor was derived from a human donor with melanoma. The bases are TGTGCCAGCAGTCGGGCGGTTGGATGGGGAAACACCATATATTTT. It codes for CASSRAVGWGNTIYF.